This T cell receptor beta chain was sequenced for a study of T cell repertoires in cytomegalovirus infection. At the level of the study: Signatures in public TCR beta sequences pointed to both CMV infection and matching HLA type. Notes on the study in general: Identification of carriers of CMV plus the relevant HLA was performed using cumulative public TCR beta family frequency. What dominated the ex vivo response were HLA-C-restricted CMV-specific TCR beta clonotypes.

This clonotype appeared once. Its antigen is not identified. Sequence at one end of the junction differs from germline and may be a read error. MiXCR, applied by TCRdb to the reads, yields one record per CDR3 protein. The sample lists hundreds of thousands of distinct CDR3 sequences, approximately 31% occurring once. From germline, CDR1 is MGHRA and CDR2 YSYEKL. The CDR3 spans 18 residues. V usage is TRBV4-1 and J usage is TRBJ2-2; 7 bases fit TRBD1. The receptor comes from a human donor in good health (CMV status not recorded). Some clones in this sample may be carry-over from other donors' samples. The sequencing sample was made of PBMCs. CDR3 in amino acids: CSSSQGSDRADSSGELFF. CDR3 bases: TGCTCCAGCAGCCAAGGATCCGACAGGGCCGACTCGTCCGGGGAGCTGTTTTTT.